Included here is one T cell receptor beta chain sequence, with context. The assay was immunoSEQ multiplex PCR, and TCRdb's table has in-frame clones only and misses some. The table lists a few hundred thousand clones, 65% to 90% of them singletons, with around 7.4% in the top ten. These data come from a study of blood T cell repertoires in COVID-19. Study-level background: Researchers got acute and convalescent COVID-19 samples from the United States, Italy and Spain.

The CDR3 is 13 amino acids. Trimming removed 6 bases from V and 6 bases from J, with 15 bases in between. Germline CDR1 and CDR2: SGHRS and YFSETQ. The chain has TRBV5-1 and TRBJ1-1, with TRBD1 as a possible D gene (5 bases). Material for sequencing was peripheral blood. The sequence came from a woman in her sixties with COVID-19, enrolled during active disease. CDR3 sequence: CASMEQGESEAFF. In nucleotides, the CDR3 is TGCGCCAGCATGGAACAAGGGGAATCTGAAGCTTTCTTT. Variable domain in full (rest from reference TRBV5-1 and TRBJ1-1): KAGVTQTPRYLIKTRGQQVTLSCSPISGHRSVSWYQQTPGQGLQFLFEYFSETQRNKGNFPGRFSGRQFSNSRSEMNVSTLELGDSALYLCASMEQGESEAFFGQGTRLTVV.